This passage covers 29 T cell receptor beta chains from one sample sequenced in a study of Ad26.COV2.S vaccination and SARS-CoV-2 variants. Regarding treatment: about 20 received Ad26.COV2.S at low or high dose, single or two shots; roughly five received placebo; per-sample allocation not given. Collection of samples fell on day 63 after the first vaccine or placebo injection. The data were produced by immunoSEQ multiplex PCR, yet TCRdb's version contains in-frame clones alone and is incomplete. The data contain 400,000 to 450,000 clones, around 91% of them singletons. The sequences come from peripheral blood, collected in a trial of Ad26.COV2.S vaccine versus placebo. These receptors came from a person between 18 and 60 years old who received the Ad26.COV2.S COVID-19 vaccine or a placebo.

This chain joins TRBV28 and TRBJ1-3; D gene unclear. This CDR3 spans 14 amino acids. Trimming took 5 bases from V and 4 from J, leaving 12 bases between them. Germline lookup yields CDR1 MDHEN and CDR2 SYDVKM. The CDR3 reads CASSTHGRGNTIYF. The CDR3 region has the DNA TGTGCCAGCAGTACCCACGGGCGAGGAAACACCATATATTTT. The full variable domain, with the rest looked up from reference TRBV28 and TRBJ1-3, is DVKVTQSSRYLVKRTGEKVFLECVQDMDHENMFWYRQDPGLGLRLIYFSYDVKMKEKGDIPEGYSVSREKKERFSLILESASTNQTSMYLCASSTHGRGNTIYFGEGSWLTVV.

The chain employs TRBV6-2 or TRBV6-3 and TRBJ2-7; unclear D gene. The V end was cut by 6 bases, the J end by 5 bases, with 11 bases between. Per the germline V gene, CDR1 is MNHEY and CDR2 is SVGEGT. This CDR3 has 12 residues. The CDR3 loop is CASSLTSNEQYF. The CDR3 DNA follows: TGTGCCAGCAGCCTCACCTCTAACGAGCAGTACTTC.

This clone showed up just a few times. The chain recombines TRBV4-3 with TRBJ2-5; D unclear. Germline values: CDR1 LGHNA, CDR2 YSLEER. With 0 bases removed from V and 5 bases from J, the gap between germline ends came to 10 bases. The CDR3 spans 14 residues. CDR3 DNA: TGCGCCAGCAGCCAAGAATGGCCCGCGGAGACCCAGTACTTC. Its protein product is CASSQEWPAETQYF.

This chain uses TRBV2 with TRBJ1-2, with D hard to call. Germline V gene lookup returns CDR1 SNHLY and CDR2 FYNNEI. The length of the CDR3 is 12 residues. V shed 1 base and J shed 8 bases, with 8 bases lying between them. CDR3 sequence: CASSEGVWGYTF. The CDR3 region has the DNA TGTGCCAGCAGTGAAGGAGTGTGGGGCTACACCTTC.

The rearrangement uses TRBV2 and TRBJ2-3, with TRBD1 as a possible D gene (7 bases). The V and J ends lost 8 bases and 8 bases respectively, with 20 bases between them. The CDR3 has 14 amino acids. Per germline, CDR1 SNHLY and CDR2 FYNNEI. CDR3: CASATISGGGTQYF. CDR3 in DNA: TGTGCCAGCGCAACCATTTCAGGGGGAGGTACGCAGTATTTT.

This chain links TRBV20-1 with TRBJ2-7, with unresolved D. Germline values: CDR1 DFQATT, CDR2 SNEGSKA (reference sequence). The V gene lost 3 bases and the J gene lost 7 bases, with 16 bases spanning the gap. This CDR3 contains 13 residues. The CDR3 loop reads CSASGHRREEQYF. Here the CDR3 DNA reads TGCAGTGCTAGTGGCCACCGCCGAGAGGAGCAGTACTTC.

This clone was recorded a few times. The rearrangement joins TRBV18 to TRBJ2-1; a possible D gene is TRBD1 (6 bases). The CDR3 spans 17 residues. Germline CDR1 reads KGHSH; CDR2 reads LQKENI. V was clipped by 6 bases and J by 3 bases, with 21 bases between them. CDR3 loop: CASSPRTEGRYYNEQFF. The CDR3 DNA sequence: TGTGCCAGCTCCCCTCGGACAGAAGGCCGGTACTACAATGAGCAGTTCTTC.

V gene TRBV15 combines with J gene TRBJ2-7, with D unresolved. V lost 6 bases, J lost 1 base, and 10 bases lay in between. The CDR3 runs to 13 residues. Germline CDR1 is LNHNV and CDR2 is YYDKDF (reference sequence). For the CDR3, the DNA is TGTGCCACCAGAGAGGTGGATTCCTACGAGCAGTACTTC. Protein product: CATREVDSYEQYF.

This clone was observed a few times. The chain has TRBV23-1 and TRBJ2-1; no firm D call. TRBV23-1 is filed as an ORF, its function uncertain. V lost 7 bases and J lost 8, with 0 bases in between. The CDR3 spans 8 residues. DNA of the CDR3: TGCGCCAGCAATGAGCAGTTCTTC. This sequence encodes CASNEQFF.

This chain uses TRBV7-8 with TRBJ2-3, with a tentative D call TRBD1 (6 bases). The CDR3 consists of 15 residues. Germline V gives CDR1 SGHVS, CDR2 FQNEAQ. The V and J ends lost 2 bases and 2 bases respectively, with 11 bases between them. CDR3 sequence: CASSLNTGHTDTQYF. The CDR3 DNA follows: TGTGCCAGCAGCTTAAATACGGGACACACAGATACGCAGTATTTT.

J is TRBJ1-2 and V is TRBV9; D remains unclear. V was clipped by 3 bases and J by 2 bases, with 14 bases between them. The CDR3 runs to 15 residues. Looked up from germline, CDR1 is SGDLS and CDR2 is YYNGEE. This CDR3 is CASSADPLVNYGYTF. CDR3 nucleotides: TGTGCCAGCAGCGCGGACCCTCTTGTGAACTATGGCTACACCTTC.

V and J are TRBV5-1 and TRBJ2-7; TRBD1 agrees at 7 bases. The CDR3 consists of 13 residues. Germline assignment: CDR1 SGHRS and CDR2 YFSETQ. Trimming cost V 4 bases and J 6 bases; bases outside gene matches: 7. CDR3 region: CASSTKQGTEQYF. The CDR3 DNA is TGCGCCAGCAGCACGAAACAGGGGACCGAGCAGTACTTC.

The genes are TRBV28 and TRBJ1-3; maybe TRBD1 (6 bases). The germline V gene encodes CDR1 MDHEN and CDR2 SYDVKM. The CDR3 extends over 15 amino acids. Trimming shortened V by 2 bases and J by 4 bases, and 12 bases separated the two germline ends. CDR3 loop: CASSLLDRLGNTIYF. CDR3 in DNA: TGTGCCAGCAGTTTACTGGACAGACTCGGAAACACCATATATTTT.

This chain uses TRBV11-1 with TRBJ2-7; TRBD2 matches at 9 bases. CDR3 length equals 16 residues. With V trimmed by 2 bases and J by 7 bases, 12 bases remained unmatched. CDR1 is SGHAT, CDR2 FQDESV, per germline (reference sequence). As DNA, the CDR3 is TGTGCCAGCAGCTTAAGTTTCGGTAGCGGGAGTGGAGAGCAGTACTTC. Translated, it gives CASSLSFGSGSGEQYF.

The genes are TRBV6-6 and TRBJ2-1, with TRBD2 identical over 8 bases. This CDR3 contains 16 residues. Germline loops: CDR1 MNHNY, CDR2 SVGAGI (reference sequence). The V and J ends lost 5 bases and 2 bases, in that order; junction bases with no gene match: 8. The CDR3 region is CASSRLAGGPYNEQFF. As DNA, the CDR3 is TGTGCCAGCAGTCGACTGGCGGGAGGCCCCTACAATGAGCAGTTCTTC.

The chain links TRBV28 to TRBJ2-7; D unclear. V dropped 2 bases and J dropped 4 bases, with 12 bases sitting between them. The CDR3 spans 14 residues. Per germline, CDR1 MDHEN and CDR2 SYDVKM. The chain's CDR3 is CASSLNAEVYEQYF. CDR3 coding DNA: TGTGCCAGCAGTTTAAATGCAGAAGTGTACGAGCAGTACTTC.

The V call is TRBV18, the J call TRBJ2-1, with 11 bases that match TRBD2. J gave up 9 bases and V 6 bases, and 4 bases lay outside the gene matches. CDR1 KGHSH and CDR2 LQKENI come from the germline V gene. The CDR3 contains 13 residues. CDR3 sequence (DNA): TGTGCCAGCTCCCCCGGGACTAGCGGTGAGCAGTTCTTC. Protein sequence: CASSPGTSGEQFF.

The rearrangement joins TRBV5-4 to TRBJ1-2; 8 bases line up with TRBD1. The CDR3 totals 14 residues. Germline loops: CDR1 SGHNT, CDR2 YYREEE (reference sequence). With V trimmed by 1 base and J by 6 bases, 5 bases remained unmatched. CDR3 residues: CASSLLTGVDGYTF. The CDR3 coding sequence is TGTGCCAGCAGCTTGCTGACAGGGGTTGATGGCTACACCTTC.

This clone turned up a few times. The V and J genes are TRBV9 and TRBJ1-5; TRBD1 matches at 8 bases. CDR1 SGDLS and CDR2 YYNGEE come from the germline V gene. The V gene end was trimmed by 0 bases and the J gene end by 4 bases; junction bases not matched to a gene: 0. This CDR3 contains 14 residues. This chain's CDR3 is CASSVGTGNQPQHF. The CDR3 DNA is TGTGCCAGCAGCGTAGGGACAGGGAATCAGCCCCAGCATTTT.

The V gene is TRBV12-5, the J gene TRBJ2-5; 11 bases match TRBD2. Germline lookup yields CDR1 LGHNT and CDR2 FRNRAP. V shed 3 bases and J 1 base; nucleotides not matched to a gene: 10. CDR3 length equals 18 residues. CDR3: CASGFQSGLADLQETQYF. The DNA for the CDR3 is TGTGCTAGTGGTTTCCAATCGGGACTAGCGGACCTCCAAGAGACCCAGTACTTC.

The genes are TRBV4-3 and TRBJ2-3; tentatively, D is TRBD2 (6 bases). Per germline, CDR1 LGHNA and CDR2 YSLEER. The CDR3 has 14 amino acids. Trimming shortened V by 4 bases and J by 2 bases, and 10 bases separated the two germline ends. CDR3 in amino acids: CASSLAGSTDTQYF. The CDR3 DNA sequence: TGCGCCAGCAGCCTTGCGGGGTCCACAGATACGCAGTATTTT.

The chain combines TRBV28 with TRBJ1-4; TRBD1 is a possible D gene (6 bases). This CDR3 has 14 residues. Germline values: CDR1 MDHEN, CDR2 SYDVKM. Trimming took 1 base from V and 7 from J, leaving 10 bases between them. The CDR3 loop reads CASSLYREGEKLFF. Written as DNA, the CDR3 is TGTGCCAGCAGTTTATACAGGGAGGGTGAAAAACTGTTTTTT.

This chain joins TRBV5-1 and TRBJ2-7, with 7 bases identical to TRBD2. The CDR3 has 14 residues. Germline-derived CDR1 and CDR2 are SGHRS and YFSETQ. J gave up 4 bases and V 4 bases, and 8 bases lay outside the gene matches. The CDR3 loop is CASSPGTILYEQYF. In DNA form, the CDR3 reads TGCGCCAGCAGCCCCGGGACTATCCTATACGAGCAGTACTTC.

The chain joins TRBV28 to TRBJ1-1; 11 nucleotides match TRBD1. After removal of 4 bases from V and 3 bases from J, the junction contained 4 bases not matched to a gene. The CDR3 extends over 15 amino acids. Germline CDR1 is MDHEN and CDR2 is SYDVKM. CDR3 sequence (DNA): TGTGCCAGCAGTTCCCGGGACAGGGGGTACACTGAAGCTTTCTTT. Its translation: CASSSRDRGYTEAFF.

The J gene is TRBJ2-2, the V gene TRBV6-5; D is possibly TRBD1 or TRBD2 (6 bases each). CDR1 and CDR2 (germline): MNHEY, SVGAGI. Trimming cost V 6 bases and J 6 bases, with 17 bases left between them. The CDR3 is 15 residues long. The CDR3 sequence: CASRQELAGAGELFF. The CDR3 DNA reads as TGTGCCAGCAGGCAGGAACTAGCAGGGGCCGGGGAGCTGTTTTTT.

The rearrangement uses TRBV10-3 and TRBJ2-7, with 10 bases lining up with TRBD1. The germline CDR1 and CDR2 sequences are ENHRY and SYGVKD. After removal of 10 bases from V and 3 bases from J, the junction contained 6 bases not matched to a gene. The CDR3 contains 13 residues. The CDR3, as DNA: TGTGCCACCATCGGGACAGGGGTCTACGAGCAGTACTTC. As protein: CATIGTGVYEQYF.

The CDR3 sequence is CASSYALKADTQYF. The CDR3 region has the DNA TGTGCCAGCAGTTATGCCCTGAAAGCAGATACGCAGTATTTT. This rearrangement joins TRBV6-2 or TRBV6-3 to TRBJ2-3; no firm D call. V was pared by 3 bases and J by 4 bases, with 11 bases between. The CDR3 is 14 residues long. Germline lookup yields CDR1 MNHEY and CDR2 SVGEGT.

Comments on this clone: Compared with germline, one end of the junction differs, possibly owing to a read error. V and J are TRBV15 and TRBJ1-4, with D possibly matching TRBD1 (5 bases). Germline CDR1 is LNHNV and CDR2 is YYDKDF (reference sequence). The CDR3 has 14 residues. CDR3 bases: TGTGCCACCAGCAGGGCGGGACCTGATGTGGGCCGAAGTTTT. This gives the protein CATSRAGPDVGRSF.

The chain links TRBV7-2 to TRBJ2-1; 12 nucleotides agree with TRBD1. The germline CDR1 and CDR2 sequences are SGHTA and FQGNSA. The junction had 5 bases not matched to a gene; V was cut back by 5 bases and J by 6 bases. CDR3 length equals 15 residues. The CDR3 protein is CASSAGTGGFNEQFF. CDR3 nucleotide sequence: TGTGCCAGCAGCGCCGGGACAGGGGGCTTCAATGAGCAGTTCTTC. The whole variable domain, remainder taken from reference TRBV7-2 and TRBJ2-1, is GAGVSQSPSNKVTEKGKDVELRCDPISGHTALYWYRQSLGQGLEFLIYFQGNSAPDKSGLPSDRFSAERTGGSVSTLTIQRTQQEDSAVYLCASSAGTGGFNEQFFGPGTRLTVL.